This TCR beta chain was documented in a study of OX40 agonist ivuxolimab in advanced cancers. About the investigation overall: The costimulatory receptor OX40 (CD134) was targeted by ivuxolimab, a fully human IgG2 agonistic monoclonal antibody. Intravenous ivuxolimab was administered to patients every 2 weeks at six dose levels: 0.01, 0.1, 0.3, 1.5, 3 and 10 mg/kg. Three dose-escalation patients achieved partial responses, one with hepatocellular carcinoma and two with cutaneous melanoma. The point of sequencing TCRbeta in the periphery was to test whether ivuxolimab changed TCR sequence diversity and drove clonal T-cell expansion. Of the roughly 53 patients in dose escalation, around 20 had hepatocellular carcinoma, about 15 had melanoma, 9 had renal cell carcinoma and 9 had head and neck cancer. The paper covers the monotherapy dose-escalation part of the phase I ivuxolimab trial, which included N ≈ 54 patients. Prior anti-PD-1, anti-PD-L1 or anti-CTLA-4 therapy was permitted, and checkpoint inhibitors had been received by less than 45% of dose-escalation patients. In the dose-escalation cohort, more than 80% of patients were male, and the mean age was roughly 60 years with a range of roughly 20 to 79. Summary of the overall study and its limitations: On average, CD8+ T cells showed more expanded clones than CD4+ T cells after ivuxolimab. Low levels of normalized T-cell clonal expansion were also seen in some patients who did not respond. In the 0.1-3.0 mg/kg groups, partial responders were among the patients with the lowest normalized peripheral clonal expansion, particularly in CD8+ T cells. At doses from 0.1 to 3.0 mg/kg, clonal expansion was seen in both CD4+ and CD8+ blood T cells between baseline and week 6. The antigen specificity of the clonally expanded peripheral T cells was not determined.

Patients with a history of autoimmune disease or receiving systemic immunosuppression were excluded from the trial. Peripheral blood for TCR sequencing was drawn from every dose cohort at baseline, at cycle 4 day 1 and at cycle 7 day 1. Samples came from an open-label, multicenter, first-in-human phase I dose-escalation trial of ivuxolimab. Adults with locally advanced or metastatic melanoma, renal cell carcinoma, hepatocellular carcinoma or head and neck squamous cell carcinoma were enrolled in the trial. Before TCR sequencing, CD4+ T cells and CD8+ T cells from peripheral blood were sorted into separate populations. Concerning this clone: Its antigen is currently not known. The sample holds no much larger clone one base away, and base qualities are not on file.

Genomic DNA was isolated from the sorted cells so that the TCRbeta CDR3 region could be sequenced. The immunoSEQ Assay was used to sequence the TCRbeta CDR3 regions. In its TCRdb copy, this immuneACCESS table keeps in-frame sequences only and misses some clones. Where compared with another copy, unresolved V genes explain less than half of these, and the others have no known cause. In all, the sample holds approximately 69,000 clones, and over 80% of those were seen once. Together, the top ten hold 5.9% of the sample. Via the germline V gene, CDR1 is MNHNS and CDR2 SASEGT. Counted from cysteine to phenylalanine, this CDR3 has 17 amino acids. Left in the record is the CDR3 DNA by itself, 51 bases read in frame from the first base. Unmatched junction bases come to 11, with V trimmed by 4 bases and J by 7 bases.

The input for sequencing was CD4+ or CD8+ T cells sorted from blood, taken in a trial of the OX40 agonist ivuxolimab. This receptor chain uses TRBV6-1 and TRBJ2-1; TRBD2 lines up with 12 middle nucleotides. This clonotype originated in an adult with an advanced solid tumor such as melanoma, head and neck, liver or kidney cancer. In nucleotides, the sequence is TGTGCCAGCAGTGGAACCCGACTAGCGGGAGTATCAAATGAGCAGTTCTTC. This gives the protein CASSGTRLAGVSNEQFF.